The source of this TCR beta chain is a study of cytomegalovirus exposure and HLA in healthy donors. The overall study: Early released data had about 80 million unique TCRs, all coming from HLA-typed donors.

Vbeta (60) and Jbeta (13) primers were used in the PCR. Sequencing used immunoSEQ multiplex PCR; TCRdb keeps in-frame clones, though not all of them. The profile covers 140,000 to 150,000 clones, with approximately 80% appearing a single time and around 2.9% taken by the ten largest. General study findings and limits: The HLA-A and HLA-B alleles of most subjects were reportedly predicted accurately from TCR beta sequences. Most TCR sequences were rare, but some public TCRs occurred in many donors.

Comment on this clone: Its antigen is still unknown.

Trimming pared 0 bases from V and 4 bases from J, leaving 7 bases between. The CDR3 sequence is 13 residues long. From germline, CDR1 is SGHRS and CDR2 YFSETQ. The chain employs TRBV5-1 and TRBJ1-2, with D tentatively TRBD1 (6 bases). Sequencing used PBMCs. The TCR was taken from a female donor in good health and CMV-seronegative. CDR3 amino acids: CASSLGGPYGYTF. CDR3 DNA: TGCGCCAGCAGCTTGGGGGGGCCCTATGGCTACACCTTC.